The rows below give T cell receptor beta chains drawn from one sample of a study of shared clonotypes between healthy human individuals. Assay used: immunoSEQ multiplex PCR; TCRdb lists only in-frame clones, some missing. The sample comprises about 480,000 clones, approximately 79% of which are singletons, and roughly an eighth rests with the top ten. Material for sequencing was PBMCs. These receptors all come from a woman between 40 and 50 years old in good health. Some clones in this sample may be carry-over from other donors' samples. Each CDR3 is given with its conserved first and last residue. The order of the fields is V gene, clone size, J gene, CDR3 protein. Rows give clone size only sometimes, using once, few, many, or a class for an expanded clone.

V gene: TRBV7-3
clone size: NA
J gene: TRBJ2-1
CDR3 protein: CASSLGGEQFF

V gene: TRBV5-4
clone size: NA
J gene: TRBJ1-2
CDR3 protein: CASSLGGAANYGYTF

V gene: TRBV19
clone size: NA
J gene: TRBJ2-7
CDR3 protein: CASSISRDITYEQYF

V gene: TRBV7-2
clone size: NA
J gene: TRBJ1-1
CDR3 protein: CASNYRDRTNTEAFF

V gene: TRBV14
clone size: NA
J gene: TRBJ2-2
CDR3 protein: CASSHRLAGNTGELFF

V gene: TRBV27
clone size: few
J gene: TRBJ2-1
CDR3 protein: CASSPPGDAREQFF

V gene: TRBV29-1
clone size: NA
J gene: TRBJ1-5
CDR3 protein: CSVDNRGKQPQHF

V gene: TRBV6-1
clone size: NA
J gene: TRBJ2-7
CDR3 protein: CASSGGLAGDPNVIHYEQYF

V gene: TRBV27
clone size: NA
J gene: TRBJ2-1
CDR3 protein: CASGSSGSYNEQFF

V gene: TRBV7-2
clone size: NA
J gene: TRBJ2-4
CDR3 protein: CASSKSGTRGENIQYF

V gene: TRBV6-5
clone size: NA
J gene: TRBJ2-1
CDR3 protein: CASRVPGGPYNEQFF

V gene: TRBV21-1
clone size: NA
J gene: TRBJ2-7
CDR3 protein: CASSKPRAQYF

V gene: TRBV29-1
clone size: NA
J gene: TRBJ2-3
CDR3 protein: CSTDTQYF

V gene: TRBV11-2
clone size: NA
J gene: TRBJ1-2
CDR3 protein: CASSLVAGDYGYTF

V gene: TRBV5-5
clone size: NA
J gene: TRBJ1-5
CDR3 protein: CASSLGSGGQPQHF

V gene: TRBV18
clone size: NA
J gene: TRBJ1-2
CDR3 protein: CASSKTTHFRDRGTDGYTF

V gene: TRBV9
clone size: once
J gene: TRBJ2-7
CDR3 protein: CASSVAWEGEQYF

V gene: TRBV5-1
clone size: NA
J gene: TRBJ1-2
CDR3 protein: CASSPVTVQGNYGYTF

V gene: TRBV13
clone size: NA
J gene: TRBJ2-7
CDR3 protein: CASSPLREGTYEQYF

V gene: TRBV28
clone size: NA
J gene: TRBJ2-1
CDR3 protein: CASGSPGEVISDEQFF

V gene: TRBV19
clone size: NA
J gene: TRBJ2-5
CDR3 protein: CASSTLAGAQETQYF

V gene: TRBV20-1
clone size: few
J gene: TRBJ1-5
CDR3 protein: CSEADQPQHF

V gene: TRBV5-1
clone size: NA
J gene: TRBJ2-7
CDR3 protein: CASIEPGQGMREQYF

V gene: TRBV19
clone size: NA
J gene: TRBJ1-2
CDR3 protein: CASSKAANYGYTF

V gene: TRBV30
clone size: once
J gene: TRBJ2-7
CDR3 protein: CAWSVVYEQYF

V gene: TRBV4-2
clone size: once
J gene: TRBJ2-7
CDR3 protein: CASSQTLDISYEQYF

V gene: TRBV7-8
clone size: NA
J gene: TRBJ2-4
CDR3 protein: CASSRGAAINIQYF

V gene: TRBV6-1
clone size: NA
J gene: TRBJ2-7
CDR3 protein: CASSGGGITTYEQYF

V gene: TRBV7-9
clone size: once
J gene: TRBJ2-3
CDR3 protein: CASSLGATSGLDTQYF

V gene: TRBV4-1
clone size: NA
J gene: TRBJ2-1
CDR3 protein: CASSQPIGGKAYNEQFF

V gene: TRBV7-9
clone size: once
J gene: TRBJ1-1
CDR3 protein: CASSSPITYRGPSTEAFF

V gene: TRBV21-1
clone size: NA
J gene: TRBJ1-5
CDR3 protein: CASSKGSPNQPQHF

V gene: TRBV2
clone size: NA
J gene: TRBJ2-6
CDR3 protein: CASTRGHGANVLTF

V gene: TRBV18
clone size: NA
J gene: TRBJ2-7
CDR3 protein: CASSRLQGAPYEQYF

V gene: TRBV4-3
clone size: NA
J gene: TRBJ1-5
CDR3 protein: CASSQGVGSNQPQHF

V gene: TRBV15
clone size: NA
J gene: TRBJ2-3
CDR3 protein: CATSRDNSRGLGTQYF

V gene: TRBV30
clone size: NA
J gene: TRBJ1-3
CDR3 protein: CAWASDRAVGNTIYF

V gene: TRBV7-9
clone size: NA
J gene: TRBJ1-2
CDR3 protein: CASSLMPAEGYTF

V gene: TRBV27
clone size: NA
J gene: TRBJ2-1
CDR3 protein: CASSLYTSGRPAMGEQFF

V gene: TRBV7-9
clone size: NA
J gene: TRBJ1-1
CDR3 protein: CASSTGTVAFF

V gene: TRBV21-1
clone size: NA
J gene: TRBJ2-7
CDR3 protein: CASSKGRARSAGASYEQYF

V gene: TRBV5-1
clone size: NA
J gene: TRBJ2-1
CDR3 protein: CASGDYNEQFF

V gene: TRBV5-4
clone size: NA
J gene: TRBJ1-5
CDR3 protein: CASSSYNSNQPQHF

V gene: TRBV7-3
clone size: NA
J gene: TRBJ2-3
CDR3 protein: CASSSRLGDTQYF

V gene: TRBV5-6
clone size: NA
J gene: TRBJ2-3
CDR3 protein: CASSLSGTMRTDTQYF

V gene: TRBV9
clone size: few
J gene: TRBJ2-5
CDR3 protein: CASSAEINRFQETQYF

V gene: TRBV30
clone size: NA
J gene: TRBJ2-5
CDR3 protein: CAWSRLTGGHRVTQYF

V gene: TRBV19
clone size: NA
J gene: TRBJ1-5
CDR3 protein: CASTRGDQPQHF

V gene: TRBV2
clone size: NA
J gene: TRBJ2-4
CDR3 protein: CATIGLAKNIQYF

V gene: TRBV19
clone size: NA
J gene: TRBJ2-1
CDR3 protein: CASSRLLAGANNEQFF

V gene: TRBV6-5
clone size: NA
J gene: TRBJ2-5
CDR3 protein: CATKIRSQETQYF

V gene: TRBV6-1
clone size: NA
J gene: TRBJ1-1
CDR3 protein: CASSPRENTEAFF

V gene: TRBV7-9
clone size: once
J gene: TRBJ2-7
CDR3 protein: CASSLAPGAAYEQYF

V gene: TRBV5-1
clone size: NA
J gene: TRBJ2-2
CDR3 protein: CASFSTRNTGELFF

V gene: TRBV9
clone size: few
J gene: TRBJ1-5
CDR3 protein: CASSVVMGQISNQPQHF

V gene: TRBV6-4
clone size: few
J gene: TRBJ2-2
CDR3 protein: CASSISSGSGGELFF

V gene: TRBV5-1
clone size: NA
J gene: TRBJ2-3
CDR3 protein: CASSPNPAAGDTQYF

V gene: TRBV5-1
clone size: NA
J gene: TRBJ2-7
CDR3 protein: CASSLTIPGLAGGEVYEQYF

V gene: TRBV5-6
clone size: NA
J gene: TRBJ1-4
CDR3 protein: CASSLLTGRYEKLFF